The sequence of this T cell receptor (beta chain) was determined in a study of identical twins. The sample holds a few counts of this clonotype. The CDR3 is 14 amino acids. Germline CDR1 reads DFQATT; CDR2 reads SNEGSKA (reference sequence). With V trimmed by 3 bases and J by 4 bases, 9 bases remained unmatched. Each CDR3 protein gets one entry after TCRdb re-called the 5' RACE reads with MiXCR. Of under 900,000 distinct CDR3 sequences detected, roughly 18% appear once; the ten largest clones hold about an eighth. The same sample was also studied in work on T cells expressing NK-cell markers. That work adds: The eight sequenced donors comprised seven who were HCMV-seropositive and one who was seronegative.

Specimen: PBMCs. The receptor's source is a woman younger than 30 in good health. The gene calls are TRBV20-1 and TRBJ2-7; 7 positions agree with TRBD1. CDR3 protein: CSASAGQAIYEQYF. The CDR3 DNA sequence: TGCAGTGCTAGCGCTGGACAGGCGATTTACGAGCAGTACTTC.